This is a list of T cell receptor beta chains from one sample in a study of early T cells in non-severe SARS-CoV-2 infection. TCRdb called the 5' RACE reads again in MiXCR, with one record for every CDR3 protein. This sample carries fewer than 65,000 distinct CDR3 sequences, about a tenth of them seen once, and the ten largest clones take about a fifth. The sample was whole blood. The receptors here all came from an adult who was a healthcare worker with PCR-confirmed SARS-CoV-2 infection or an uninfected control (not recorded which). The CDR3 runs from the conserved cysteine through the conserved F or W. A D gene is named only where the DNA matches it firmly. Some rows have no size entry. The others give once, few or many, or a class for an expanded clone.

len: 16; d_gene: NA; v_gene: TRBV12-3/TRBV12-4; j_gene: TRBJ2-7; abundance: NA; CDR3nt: TGTGCCAGCACTACCGCTTTTGGGGGGCGCCCATACGAGCAGTACTTC; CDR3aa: CASTTAFGGRPYEQYF
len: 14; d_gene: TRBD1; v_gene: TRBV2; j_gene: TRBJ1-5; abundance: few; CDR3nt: TGTGCCAGCAGTCTCGAGGGGGCCAATCAGCCCCAGCATTTT; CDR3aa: CASSLEGANQPQHF
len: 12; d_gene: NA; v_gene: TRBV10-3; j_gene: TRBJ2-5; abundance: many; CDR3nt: TGTGCCACGGGACGCCAAAGAGAGGCCCAGTACTTC; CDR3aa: CATGRQREAQYF
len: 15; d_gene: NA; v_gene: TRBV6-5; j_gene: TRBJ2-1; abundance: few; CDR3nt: TGTGCCAGCAGTCCGGAGGGGGGGGTTTACAATGAGCAGTTCTTC; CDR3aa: CASSPEGGVYNEQFF
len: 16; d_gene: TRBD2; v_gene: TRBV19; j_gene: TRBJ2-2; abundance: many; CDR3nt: TGTGCCAGTAGTATAGATACCGGACTAGTCCCCGGGGAGCTGTTTTTT; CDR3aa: CASSIDTGLVPGELFF
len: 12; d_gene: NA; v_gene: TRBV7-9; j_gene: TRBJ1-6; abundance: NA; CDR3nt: TGTGCCAGCAGCTTAGCGGCTTCACCCCTCCACTTT; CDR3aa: CASSLAASPLHF
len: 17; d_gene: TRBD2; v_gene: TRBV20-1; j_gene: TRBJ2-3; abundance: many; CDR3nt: TGCAGTGCTAGGACGAGACTAGCGGCCGTCCCGGGGGATACGCAGTATTTT; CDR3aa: CSARTRLAAVPGDTQYF
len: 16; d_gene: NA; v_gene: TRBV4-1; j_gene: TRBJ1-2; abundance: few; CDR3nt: TGCGCCAGCAGCCAAGGACCCCAGATTACCAACTATGGCTACACCTTC; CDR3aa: CASSQGPQITNYGYTF
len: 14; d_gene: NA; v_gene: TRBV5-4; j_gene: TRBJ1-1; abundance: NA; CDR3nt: TGTGCCAGCAGCTTGCCGGGGGGTTGGACTGAAGCTTTCTTT; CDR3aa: CASSLPGGWTEAFF
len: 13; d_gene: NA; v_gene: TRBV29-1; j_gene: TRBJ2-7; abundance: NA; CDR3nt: TGCAGCGTTGAAGATCTCGGGGACTACGAGCAGTACTTC; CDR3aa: CSVEDLGDYEQYF
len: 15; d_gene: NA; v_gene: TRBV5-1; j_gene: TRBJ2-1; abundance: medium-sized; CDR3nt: TGCGCCAGCAGCGAAGGGGGGAGCCGCTACAATGAGCAGTTCTTC; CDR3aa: CASSEGGSRYNEQFF
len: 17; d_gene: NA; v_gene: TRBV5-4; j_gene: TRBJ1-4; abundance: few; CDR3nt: TGTGCCAGCAGCCCTGGTCCACCGCCGCCAACTAATGAAAAACTGTTTTTT; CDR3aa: CASSPGPPPPTNEKLFF
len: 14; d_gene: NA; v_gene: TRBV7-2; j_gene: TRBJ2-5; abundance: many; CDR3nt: TGTGCCAGCAGCCCAACGGGGGTGATGGAGACCCAGTACTTC; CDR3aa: CASSPTGVMETQYF
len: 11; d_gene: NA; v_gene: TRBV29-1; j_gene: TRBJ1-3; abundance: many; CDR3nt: TGCAGCGTAGAAAGAGGAAACACCATATATTTT; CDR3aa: CSVERGNTIYF
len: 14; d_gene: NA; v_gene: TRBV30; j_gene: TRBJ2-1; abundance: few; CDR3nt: TGTGCCTGGAGTATGCGGGGTCTTTACAATGAGCAGTTCTTC; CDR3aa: CAWSMRGLYNEQFF
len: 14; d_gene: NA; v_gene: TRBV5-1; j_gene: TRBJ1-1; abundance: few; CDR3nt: TGCGCCAGCAGCCTCTCGGTCACCCGGACTGAAGCTTTCTTT; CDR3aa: CASSLSVTRTEAFF